These T cell receptor beta chains were read from a single sample in a study of blood T cell repertoires in COVID-19. Sequencing used immunoSEQ multiplex PCR; TCRdb keeps in-frame clones, though not all of them. The repertoire holds around 40,000 clones, with around 90% as singletons. The sequenced sample consisted of peripheral blood. The receptors here all came from a woman in her thirties in a cohort sampled during active COVID-19. Each CDR3 is given with its conserved first and last residue. Fields, in order: J gene, D gene, CDR3 length, V gene, clone size, CDR3 protein, CDR3 DNA. D genes are given only for firm matches. Not every row has a clone size; where given, it reads once, few, many or a size class.

J gene: TRBJ1-2; D gene: -; CDR3 length: 13; V gene: TRBV6-5; clone size: -; CDR3 protein: CASTRRDLGGYTF; CDR3 DNA: TGTGCCAGCACCCGCCGGGATCTCGGTGGCTACACCTTC
J gene: TRBJ1-4; D gene: -; CDR3 length: 14; V gene: TRBV3-1/TRBV3-2; clone size: -; CDR3 protein: CASGQSATNEKLFF; CDR3 DNA: TGTGCCAGCGGGCAGTCTGCAACTAATGAAAAACTGTTTTTT
J gene: TRBJ2-5; D gene: -; CDR3 length: 12; V gene: TRBV16; clone size: once; CDR3 protein: CASSQPLARQYF; CDR3 DNA: TGTGCCAGCAGCCAACCGCTAGCGCGACAGTACTTC
J gene: TRBJ2-7; D gene: TRBD1; CDR3 length: 14; V gene: TRBV18; clone size: -; CDR3 protein: CASSPTGGKDEQYF; CDR3 DNA: TGTGCCAGCTCACCAACAGGGGGCAAGGACGAGCAGTACTTC
J gene: TRBJ2-2; D gene: -; CDR3 length: 15; V gene: TRBV2; clone size: -; CDR3 protein: CASSEALAFTGELFF; CDR3 DNA: TGTGCCAGCAGTGAGGCCTTAGCTTTCACCGGGGAGCTGTTTTTT
J gene: TRBJ1-5; D gene: -; CDR3 length: 15; V gene: TRBV5-8; clone size: once; CDR3 protein: CASSPTSYGGQPQHF; CDR3 DNA: TGTGCCAGCAGCCCTACCTCTTACGGAGGGCAGCCCCAGCATTTT
J gene: TRBJ2-3; D gene: TRBD2; CDR3 length: 17; V gene: TRBV24-1; clone size: -; CDR3 protein: CATSDQTSGGNTDTQYF; CDR3 DNA: TGTGCCACCAGTGACCAGACTAGCGGGGGAAACACAGATACGCAGTATTTT
J gene: TRBJ2-7; D gene: -; CDR3 length: 14; V gene: TRBV11-3; clone size: -; CDR3 protein: CASSLGGGVHEQYF; CDR3 DNA: TGTGCCAGCAGCTTAGGCGGAGGGGTCCACGAGCAGTACTTC
J gene: TRBJ2-5; D gene: -; CDR3 length: 14; V gene: TRBV7-2; clone size: -; CDR3 protein: CASSLGIAQETQYF; CDR3 DNA: TGTGCCAGCAGCTTAGGAATAGCCCAAGAGACCCAGTACTTC
J gene: TRBJ1-1; D gene: -; CDR3 length: 14; V gene: TRBV5-1; clone size: -; CDR3 protein: CASSLKGQSTEAFF; CDR3 DNA: TGCGCCAGCAGCTTGAAAGGACAGTCCACTGAAGCTTTCTTT
J gene: TRBJ1-6; D gene: -; CDR3 length: 16; V gene: TRBV5-6; clone size: -; CDR3 protein: CASSRALSSYNSPLHF; CDR3 DNA: TGTGCCAGCAGCCGAGCCTTGAGCTCCTATAATTCACCCCTCCACTTT
J gene: TRBJ2-2; D gene: TRBD2; CDR3 length: 16; V gene: TRBV5-8; clone size: -; CDR3 protein: CASSLTGTSRTGELFF; CDR3 DNA: TGTGCCAGCAGCCTGACCGGGACTAGCAGAACCGGGGAGCTGTTTTTT
J gene: TRBJ2-7; D gene: -; CDR3 length: 13; V gene: TRBV4-3; clone size: -; CDR3 protein: CASSLSRGYEQYF; CDR3 DNA: TGCGCCAGCAGCCTTAGCAGGGGTTACGAGCAGTACTTC
J gene: TRBJ2-2; D gene: TRBD1; CDR3 length: 15; V gene: TRBV7-9; clone size: -; CDR3 protein: CASSPQGESPGELFF; CDR3 DNA: TGTGCCAGCAGCCCACAGGGGGAGAGTCCCGGGGAGCTGTTTTTT
J gene: TRBJ2-1; D gene: TRBD2; CDR3 length: 13; V gene: TRBV27; clone size: -; CDR3 protein: CASIAGVVNEQFF; CDR3 DNA: TGTGCCAGCATAGCGGGAGTGGTCAATGAGCAGTTCTTC
J gene: TRBJ2-1; D gene: TRBD2; CDR3 length: 16; V gene: TRBV5-6; clone size: -; CDR3 protein: CASSPRPAGTYNEQFF; CDR3 DNA: TGTGCCAGCAGCCCTCGTCCAGCGGGGACCTACAATGAGCAGTTCTTC
J gene: TRBJ2-1; D gene: TRBD1; CDR3 length: 16; V gene: TRBV6-4; clone size: -; CDR3 protein: CASSDPRDRDINEQFF; CDR3 DNA: TGTGCCAGCAGTGACCCCCGGGACAGGGATATCAATGAGCAGTTCTTC
J gene: TRBJ2-1; D gene: -; CDR3 length: 14; V gene: TRBV6-5; clone size: -; CDR3 protein: CASKRELSYNEQFF; CDR3 DNA: TGTGCCAGCAAAAGGGAGCTCTCCTACAATGAGCAGTTCTTC
J gene: TRBJ1-6; D gene: -; CDR3 length: 14; V gene: TRBV5-4; clone size: -; CDR3 protein: CASSFRTHNSPLHF; CDR3 DNA: TGTGCCAGCAGCTTCCGAACACACAATTCACCCCTCCACTTT
J gene: TRBJ2-1; D gene: -; CDR3 length: 12; V gene: TRBV7-2; clone size: -; CDR3 protein: CASSLTRNEQFF; CDR3 DNA: TGTGCCAGCAGCCTAACGCGGAATGAGCAGTTCTTC
J gene: TRBJ2-1; D gene: TRBD1; CDR3 length: 14; V gene: TRBV10-3; clone size: -; CDR3 protein: CAISVTGGRNEQFF; CDR3 DNA: TGTGCCATCAGTGTAACAGGGGGGAGGAATGAGCAGTTCTTC
J gene: TRBJ1-1; D gene: -; CDR3 length: 16; V gene: TRBV13; clone size: -; CDR3 protein: CASSFTGTGKNTEAFF; CDR3 DNA: TGTGCCAGCAGCTTTACAGGGACGGGCAAGAACACTGAAGCTTTCTTT
J gene: TRBJ1-4; D gene: -; CDR3 length: 13; V gene: TRBV28; clone size: -; CDR3 protein: CASSFPGKEKLFF; CDR3 DNA: TGTGCCAGCAGTTTCCCAGGGAAGGAAAAACTGTTTTTT